Following are 10 T cell receptor beta chains from one sample sequenced in a study of blood T cell repertoires in COVID-19. The data were produced by immunoSEQ multiplex PCR, yet TCRdb's version contains in-frame clones alone and is incomplete. Among around 190,000 clones, roughly 90% were seen once, and the ten largest hold approximately 1.5%. The sequenced sample was peripheral blood. The receptors shown here come from a man between 18 and 35 years old with active or convalescent COVID-19.

This clone showed up just a few times. This sequence joins TRBV19 and TRBJ2-1; 9 positions match TRBD1. The CDR3 is made up of 15 amino acids. The germline V gene has CDR1 LNHDA and CDR2 SQIVND (reference sequence). The J segment lost 4 bases and the V segment lost 5 bases, leaving 6 bases of the junction unmatched. The CDR3 sequence is CASSLGQGTYNEQFF. The DNA of the CDR3 is TGTGCCAGTAGTCTCGGACAGGGGACTTACAATGAGCAGTTCTTC.

The chain is built from TRBV15 and TRBJ2-3; possible D gene TRBD2, 5 bases. This CDR3 spans 14 amino acids. The germline gives CDR1 LNHNV, CDR2 YYDKDF (reference sequence). V was pared by 5 bases and J by 1 base, with 10 bases between. The CDR3 protein is CATSWAGGTDTQYF. DNA of the CDR3: TGTGCCACCAGCTGGGCGGGTGGCACAGATACGCAGTATTTT.

In nucleotides, the CDR3 is TGTGCCAGTAGTATCGGGACTAGAGGCTCCTACGAGCAGTACTTC. As protein: CASSIGTRGSYEQYF. V gene TRBV19 combines with J gene TRBJ2-7, with 8 bases matching TRBD2. V was clipped by 3 bases and J by 0 bases; unmatched bases: 4. Germline assignment: CDR1 LNHDA and CDR2 SQIVND (reference sequence). The CDR3 runs 15 residues. The full variable domain, completed using reference TRBV19 and TRBJ2-7, is DGGITQSPKYLFRKEGQNVTLSCEQNLNHDAMYWYRQDPGQGLRLIYYSQIVNDFQKGDIAEGYSVSREKKESFPLTVTSAQKNPTAFYLCASSIGTRGSYEQYFGPGTRLTVT.

The chain has TRBV15 and TRBJ1-2; 8 bases match TRBD1. V shed 2 bases and J 4 bases; nucleotides not matched to a gene: 3. The CDR3 loop spans 14 amino acids. Germline CDR1 reads LNHNV; CDR2 reads YYDKDF (reference sequence). The chain's CDR3 is CATSRSGGSYGYTF. Written as DNA, the CDR3 is TGTGCCACCAGCAGATCAGGGGGCAGCTATGGCTACACCTTC.

This sequence joins TRBV15 and TRBJ2-1; 9 bases fit TRBD2. V shed 3 bases and J 0 bases; nucleotides not matched to a gene: 3. Per the germline V gene, CDR1 is LNHNV and CDR2 is YYDKDF (reference sequence). CDR3 length: 16 amino acids. The CDR3 nucleotides are TGTGCCACCAGCAGTCCACTAGCGGGCTCCTACAATGAGCAGTTCTTC. Its translation: CATSSPLAGSYNEQFF.

The genes are TRBV27 and TRBJ1-5; D not certain. V was trimmed by 6 bases and J by 7 bases, leaving 10 bases between them. This CDR3 has 12 amino acids. The germline V gene has CDR1 MNHEY and CDR2 SMNVEV (reference sequence). The CDR3 is CASRTGGQPQHF. The DNA of the CDR3 is TGTGCCAGCAGAACGGGTGGCCAGCCCCAGCATTTT.

V and J are TRBV5-6 and TRBJ2-1, with 12 nucleotides matching TRBD2. CDR1 and CDR2 (germline): SGHDT, YYEEEE. The junction had 7 bases not matched to a gene; V was cut back by 0 bases and J by 3 bases. The CDR3 extends over 18 amino acids. DNA for the CDR3: TGTGCCAGCAGCTTGGGTGGCCTAGCGGGAGGGCTCTACAATGAGCAGTTCTTC. As protein: CASSLGGLAGGLYNEQFF.

This rearrangement joins TRBV12-3 or TRBV12-4 to TRBJ2-5; no reliable D call. The CDR3 contains 12 residues. V was trimmed by 5 bases and J by 5 bases, leaving 9 bases between them. The CDR3 DNA sequence: TGTGCCAGCAGTCGATCAAGCGAGACCCAGTACTTC. This translates into CASSRSSETQYF.

This clone appeared once. The DNA for the CDR3 is TGTGCCAGCAGCCCCCTGGGGGGTAGGGAGACCCAGTACTTC. Residues: CASSPLGGRETQYF. The rearrangement uses TRBV11-2 and TRBJ2-5, with D possibly TRBD2 on 6 matching bases. The CDR3 totals 14 residues. V lost 5 bases, J lost 5 bases, and 15 bases lay in between. Germline V gene data show CDR1 as SGHAT and CDR2 as FQNNGV.

The chain combines TRBV28 with TRBJ2-7, with TRBD2 as a possible D gene (6 bases). Germline CDR1 and CDR2: MDHEN and SYDVKM. The V end lost 10 bases, the J end lost 4 bases, and 17 bases lay between the germline ends. The CDR3 has 13 residues. CDR3 in DNA: TGTGCCACCCGTCCGCGGGGTACGTACGAGCAGTACTTC. Protein product: CATRPRGTYEQYF.